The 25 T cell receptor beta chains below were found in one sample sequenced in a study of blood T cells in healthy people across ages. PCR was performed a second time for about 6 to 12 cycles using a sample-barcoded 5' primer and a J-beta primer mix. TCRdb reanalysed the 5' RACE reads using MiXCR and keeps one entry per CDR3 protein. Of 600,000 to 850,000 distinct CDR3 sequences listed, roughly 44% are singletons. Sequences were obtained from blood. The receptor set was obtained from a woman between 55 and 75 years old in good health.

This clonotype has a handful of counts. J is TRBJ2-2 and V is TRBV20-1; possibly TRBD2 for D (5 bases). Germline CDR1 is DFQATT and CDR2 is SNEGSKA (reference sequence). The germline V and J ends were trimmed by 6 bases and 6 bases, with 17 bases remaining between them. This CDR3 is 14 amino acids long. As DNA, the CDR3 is TGCAGTGCCAGGCTCCTAAACGGGGCCGGGGAGCTGTTTTTT. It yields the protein CSARLLNGAGELFF.

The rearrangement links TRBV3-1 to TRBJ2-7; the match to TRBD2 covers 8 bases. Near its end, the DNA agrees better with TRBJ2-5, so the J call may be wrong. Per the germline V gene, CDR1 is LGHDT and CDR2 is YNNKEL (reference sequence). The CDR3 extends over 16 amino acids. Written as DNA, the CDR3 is TGTGCCAGCAGCCAAGAGGCGGGGGGAGGTGGGGAGACCCAGTACTTC. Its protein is CASSQEAGGGGETQYF.

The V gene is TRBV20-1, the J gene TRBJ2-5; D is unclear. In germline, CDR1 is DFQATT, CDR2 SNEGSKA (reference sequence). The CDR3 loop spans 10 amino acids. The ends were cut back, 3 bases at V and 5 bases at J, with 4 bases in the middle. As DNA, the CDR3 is TGCAGTGCTAGTGAGGAGACCCAGTACTTC. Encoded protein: CSASEETQYF.

For the CDR3, the DNA is TGTGCCTGGGGTGCCGGTGGGGGAGCTAACTATGGCTACACCTTC. Translated: CAWGAGGGANYGYTF. The V and J genes are TRBV30 and TRBJ1-2, with D possibly TRBD1 on 5 matching bases. This CDR3 spans 15 amino acids. V was trimmed by 5 bases and J by 0 bases, leaving 16 bases between them. Per the germline V gene, CDR1 is GTSNPN and CDR2 is SVGIG (reference sequence).

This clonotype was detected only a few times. The CDR3 sequence is CASSTGRAGGDNEQFF. In DNA, the CDR3 is TGTGCCAGCAGCACCGGTAGAGCGGGAGGGGACAATGAGCAGTTCTTC. V and J are TRBV6-2 or TRBV6-3 and TRBJ2-1; 10 bases map to TRBD2. CDR1 is MNHEY and CDR2 is SVGEGT in the germline V gene. Trimming took 6 bases from V and 5 from J; bases not matched to a gene: 10. This CDR3 contains 16 residues.

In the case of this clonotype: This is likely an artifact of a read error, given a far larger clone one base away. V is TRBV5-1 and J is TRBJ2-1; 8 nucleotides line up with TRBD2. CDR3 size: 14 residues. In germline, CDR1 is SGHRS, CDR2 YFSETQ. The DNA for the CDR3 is TGCGCCGGCAGCTTGAGCGGGGGCTACAATGAGCAGTTCTTC. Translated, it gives CAGSLSGGYNEQFF.

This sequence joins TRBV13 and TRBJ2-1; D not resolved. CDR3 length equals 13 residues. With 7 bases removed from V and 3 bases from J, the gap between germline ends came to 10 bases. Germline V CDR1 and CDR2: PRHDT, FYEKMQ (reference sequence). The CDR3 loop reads CASNLSGYNEQFF. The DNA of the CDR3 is TGTGCCAGCAACCTCTCGGGCTACAATGAGCAGTTCTTC.

Here the CDR3 reads CASSSPNYEQYF. In DNA form, the CDR3 reads TGTGCCAGCAGTTCTCCAAACTACGAGCAGTACTTC. The chain recombines TRBV6-6 with TRBJ2-7; D uncertain. The CDR3 runs to 12 residues. Trimming stripped 4 bases from V and 3 bases from J, with 7 bases between. Per the germline V gene, CDR1 is MNHNY and CDR2 is SVGAGI (reference sequence).

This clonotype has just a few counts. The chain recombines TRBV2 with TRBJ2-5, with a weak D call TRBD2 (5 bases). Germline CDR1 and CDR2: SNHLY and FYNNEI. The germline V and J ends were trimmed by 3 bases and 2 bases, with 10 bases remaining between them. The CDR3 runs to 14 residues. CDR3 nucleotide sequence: TGTGCCAGCAGTGATGGCAGACTACAAGAGACCCAGTACTTC. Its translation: CASSDGRLQETQYF.

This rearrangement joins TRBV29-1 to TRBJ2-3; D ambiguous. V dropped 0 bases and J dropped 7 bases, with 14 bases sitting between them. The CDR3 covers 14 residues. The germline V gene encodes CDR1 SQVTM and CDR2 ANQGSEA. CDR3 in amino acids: CSVEDRAALNTQYF. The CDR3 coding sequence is TGCAGCGTTGAAGATCGGGCCGCTCTCAATACGCAGTATTTT.

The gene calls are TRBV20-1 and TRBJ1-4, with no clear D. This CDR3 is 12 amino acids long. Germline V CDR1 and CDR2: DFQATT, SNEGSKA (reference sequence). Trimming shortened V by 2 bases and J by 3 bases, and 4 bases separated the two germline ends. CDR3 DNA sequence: TGCAGTGCTAGACCCCCTAATGAAAAACTGTTTTTT. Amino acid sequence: CSARPPNEKLFF.

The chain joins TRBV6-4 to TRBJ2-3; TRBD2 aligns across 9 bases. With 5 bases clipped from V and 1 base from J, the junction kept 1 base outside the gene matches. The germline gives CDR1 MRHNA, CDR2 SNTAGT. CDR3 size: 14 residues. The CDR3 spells CASSIAGGTDTQYF. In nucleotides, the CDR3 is TGTGCCAGCAGTATAGCGGGAGGCACAGATACGCAGTATTTT.

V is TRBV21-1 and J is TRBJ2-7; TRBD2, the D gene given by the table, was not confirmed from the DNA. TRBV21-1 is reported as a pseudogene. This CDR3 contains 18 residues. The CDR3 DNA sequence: TGTGCCAGCAGCAAAGAGCAGAAACCGGGACTAGCGGGAGGATGGTGGTACTTC. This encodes CASSKEQKPGLAGGWWYF.

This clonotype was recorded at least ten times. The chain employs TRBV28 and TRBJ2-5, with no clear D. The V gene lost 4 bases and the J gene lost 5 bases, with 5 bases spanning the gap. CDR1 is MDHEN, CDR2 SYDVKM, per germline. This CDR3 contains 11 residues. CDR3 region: CASSSVETQYF. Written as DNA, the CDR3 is TGTGCCAGCAGTTCCGTCGAGACCCAGTACTTC.

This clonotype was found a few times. As DNA, the CDR3 is TGCGCCAGCAGCTTGGCCGGGACTAGCGGGAGTTTCACAGATACGCAGTATTTT. Amino acids: CASSLAGTSGSFTDTQYF. The chain combines TRBV5-1 with TRBJ2-3, with TRBD2 matching 14 bases. Germline CDR1 and CDR2: SGHRS and YFSETQ. Trimming took 0 bases from V and 2 from J; bases not matched to a gene: 5. The CDR3 contains 18 residues.

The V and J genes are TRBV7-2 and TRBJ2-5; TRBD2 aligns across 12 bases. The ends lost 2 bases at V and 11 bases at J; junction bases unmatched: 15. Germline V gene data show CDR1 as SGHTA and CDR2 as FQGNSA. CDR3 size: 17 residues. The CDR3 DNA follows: TGTGCCAGCAGCTTATTTTCGTCTAGCGGGAGGGATGGTGAGCAGTACTTC. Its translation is CASSLFSSSGRDGEQYF.

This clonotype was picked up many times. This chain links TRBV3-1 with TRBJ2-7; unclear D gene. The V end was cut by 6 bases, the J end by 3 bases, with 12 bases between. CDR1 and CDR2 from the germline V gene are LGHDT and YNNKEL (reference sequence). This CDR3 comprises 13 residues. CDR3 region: CASRPSGVYEQYF. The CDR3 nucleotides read TGTGCCAGCAGGCCTTCTGGAGTCTACGAGCAGTACTTC.

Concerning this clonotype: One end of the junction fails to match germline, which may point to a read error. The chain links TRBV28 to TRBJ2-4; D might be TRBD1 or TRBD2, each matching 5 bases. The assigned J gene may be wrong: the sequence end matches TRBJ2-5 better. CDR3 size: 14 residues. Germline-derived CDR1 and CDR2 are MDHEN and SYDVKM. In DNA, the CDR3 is TGTACCAGCAGTTTCCCAGGGACGGGAAAGACCCAGTACTTC. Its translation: CTSSFPGTGKTQYF.

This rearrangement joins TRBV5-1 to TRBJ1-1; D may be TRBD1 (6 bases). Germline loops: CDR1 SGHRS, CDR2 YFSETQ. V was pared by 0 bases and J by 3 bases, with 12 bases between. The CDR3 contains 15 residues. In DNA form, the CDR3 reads TGCGCCAGCAGCTTGGATAGTCCAGGGGACACTGAAGCTTTCTTT. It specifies CASSLDSPGDTEAFF.

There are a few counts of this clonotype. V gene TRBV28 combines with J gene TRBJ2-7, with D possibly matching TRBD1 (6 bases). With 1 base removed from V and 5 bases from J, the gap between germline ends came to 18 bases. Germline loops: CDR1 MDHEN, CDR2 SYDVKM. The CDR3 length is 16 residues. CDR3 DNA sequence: TGTGCCAGCAGTTTATCCGCTCAGGGGCGTCGAAACGAGCAGTACTTC. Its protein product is CASSLSAQGRRNEQYF.

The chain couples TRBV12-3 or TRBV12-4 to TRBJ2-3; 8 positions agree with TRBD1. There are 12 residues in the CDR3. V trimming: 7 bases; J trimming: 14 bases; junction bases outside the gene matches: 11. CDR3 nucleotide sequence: TGTGCCAGCATCCGCAGTTCGGGACAGGCGTATTTT. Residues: CASIRSSGQAYF.

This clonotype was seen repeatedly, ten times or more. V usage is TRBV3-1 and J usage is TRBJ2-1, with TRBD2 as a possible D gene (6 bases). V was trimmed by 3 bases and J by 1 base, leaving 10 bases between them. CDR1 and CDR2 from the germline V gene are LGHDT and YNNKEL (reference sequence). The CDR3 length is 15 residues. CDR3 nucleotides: TGTGCCAGCAGCCAGACCGGGGGATCCTACAATGAGCAGTTCTTC. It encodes CASSQTGGSYNEQFF.

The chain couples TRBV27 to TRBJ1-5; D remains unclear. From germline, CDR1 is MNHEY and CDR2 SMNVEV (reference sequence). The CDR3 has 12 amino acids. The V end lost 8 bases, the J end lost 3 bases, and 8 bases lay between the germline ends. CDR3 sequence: CASGNFNQPQHF. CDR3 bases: TGTGCCAGCGGTAACTTCAATCAGCCCCAGCATTTT.

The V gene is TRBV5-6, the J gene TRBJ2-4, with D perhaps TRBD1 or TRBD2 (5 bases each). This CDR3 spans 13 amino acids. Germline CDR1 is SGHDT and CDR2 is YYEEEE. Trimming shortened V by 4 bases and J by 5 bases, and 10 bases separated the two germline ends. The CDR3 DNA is TGTGCCAGCAGCCCGGGACCGCAAAACATTCAGTACTTC. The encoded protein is CASSPGPQNIQYF.

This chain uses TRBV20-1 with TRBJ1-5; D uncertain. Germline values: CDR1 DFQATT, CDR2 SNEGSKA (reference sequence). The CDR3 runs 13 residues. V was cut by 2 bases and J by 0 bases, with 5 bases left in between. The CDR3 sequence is CSARKYSNQPQHF. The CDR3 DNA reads TGCAGTGCTAGAAAGTATAGCAATCAGCCCCAGCATTTT.